This entry lists 11 T cell receptor beta chains sequenced from one sample in a study of blood T cells in healthy people across ages. Primers used in a second PCR of about 7 to 12 cycles were a sample-barcoded 5' primer and a J-beta primer mix. TCRdb recomputed calls from the 5' RACE reads with MiXCR, one row per CDR3 protein. The sample holds 600,000 to 900,000 distinct CDR3 sequences, 20% to 30% seen once. These data were likewise used in another study, on T cells of mothers and their children.

Sequenced material: blood. Receptors originate from a boy between 10 and 17 years old in good health.

In nucleotides, the CDR3 is TGTGCCAGCCTTAGGCGAGCGGGGGGGCCTAATGAGCAGTTCTTC. Translating it yields CASLRRAGGPNEQFF. The chain recombines TRBV12-3 or TRBV12-4 with TRBJ2-1, with TRBD2 matching over 10 bases. Trimming cost V 8 bases and J 7 bases; bases outside gene matches: 11. This CDR3 has 15 residues.

This clonotype has more than one count but fewer than ten. This is likely a read error, given that the CDR3 carries no conserved phenylalanine or tryptophan at its end. The chain combines TRBV2 with TRBJ1-6, with D unclear. The CDR3 runs to 14 residues. Germline-derived CDR1 and CDR2 are SNHLY and FYNNEI. Here the CDR3 DNA reads TGTGCTAGCAGTGAGGAGAGGGCTGATTCACCCCTCCACCTT. Protein sequence: CASSEERADSPLHL.

This clonotype showed up just a few times. The gene calls are TRBV4-1 and TRBJ2-1, with 10 bases fitting TRBD1. This CDR3 has 18 residues. Germline-derived CDR1 and CDR2 are MGHRA and YSYEKL. The J segment lost 8 bases and the V segment lost 1 base, leaving 14 bases of the junction unmatched. CDR3 sequence: CASSQGTGGTGGADEQFF. The CDR3 nucleotides are TGCGCCAGCAGCCAAGGGACAGGGGGTACCGGAGGAGCCGATGAGCAGTTCTTC.

This clonotype was picked up a small number of times. This chain connects TRBV7-9 to TRBJ1-1; D remains ambiguous. Trimming stripped 4 bases from V and 3 bases from J, with 9 bases between. There are 13 residues in the CDR3. Germline-derived CDR1 and CDR2 are SEHNR and FQNEAQ (reference sequence). CDR3 nucleotide sequence: TGTGCCAGCAGCTCAGTCCCGGACACTGAAGCTTTCTTT. This gives the protein CASSSVPDTEAFF.

In this sample, this clonotype turned up a few times. The chain carries TRBV24-1 and TRBJ2-2; 9 bases map to TRBD1. With 6 bases clipped from V and 6 bases from J, the junction kept 1 base outside the gene matches. The CDR3 has 13 amino acids. CDR1 and CDR2 from the germline V gene are KGHDR and SFDVKD. The CDR3 loop reads CATSTGGPGELFF. The CDR3 DNA reads as TGTGCCACCAGTACAGGGGGCCCCGGGGAGCTGTTTTTT.

The chain joins TRBV20-1 to TRBJ1-2; tentatively, D is TRBD1 (6 bases). The CDR3 covers 13 residues. The ends were cut back, 4 bases at V and 5 bases at J, with 14 bases in the middle. The germline gives CDR1 DFQATT, CDR2 SNEGSKA (reference sequence). CDR3 in amino acids: CSAIRETGYGYTF. CDR3 DNA: TGCAGTGCTATCCGAGAGACAGGTTATGGCTACACCTTC.

This clonotype was counted a few times. J is TRBJ2-1 and V is TRBV11-2; the D gene is possibly TRBD2 (5 bases). The CDR3 consists of 14 residues. From germline, CDR1 is SGHAT and CDR2 FQNNGV. V was pared by 7 bases and J by 0 bases, with 10 bases between. The CDR3 loop reads CASNDGDSYNEQFF. DNA of the CDR3: TGTGCCAGCAACGACGGGGACTCCTACAATGAGCAGTTCTTC.

This clonotype was observed a handful of times. The genes are TRBV12-3 or TRBV12-4 and TRBJ2-2, with 8 bases identical to TRBD1. CDR3 size: 15 residues. Trimming took 7 bases from V and 1 from J; bases not matched to a gene: 5. The CDR3 bases are TGTGCCAGCAACCGGGGACAGGAGAACACCGGGGAGCTGTTTTTT. Protein: CASNRGQENTGELFF.

This clonotype is a singleton in its sample. The V and J genes are TRBV4-1 and TRBJ2-7; the D is unclear. Germline CDR1 reads MGHRA; CDR2 reads YSYEKL. The CDR3 has 16 residues. V lost 0 bases and J lost 0, with 12 bases in between. CDR3 in amino acids: CASSQDIRQLSYEQYF. Here the CDR3 DNA reads TGCGCCAGCAGCCAAGACATTAGGCAGCTCTCCTACGAGCAGTACTTC.

V is TRBV28 and J is TRBJ2-7; the D is unclear. The CDR3 loop spans 13 amino acids. Germline lookup yields CDR1 MDHEN and CDR2 SYDVKM. Between the trimmed V and J ends, which lost 3 bases and 11 bases, there was a span of 17 bases. The CDR3 DNA reads as TGTGCCAGCAGTTTTCCTCGACCCACAGAGAAGTACTTC. Residues: CASSFPRPTEKYF.

The chain combines TRBV7-9 with TRBJ2-1; D not resolved. Germline CDR1 is SEHNR and CDR2 is FQNEAQ (reference sequence). This CDR3 has 13 amino acids. The ends were cut back, 8 bases at V and 5 bases at J, with 13 bases in the middle. CDR3 protein: CASSPPLDNEQFF. The CDR3 DNA sequence: TGTGCCAGCTCACCACCCTTGGACAATGAGCAGTTCTTC.